The TCR beta chain described here comes from a study of beta chain features in type 1 diabetes. Points from the study as a whole: Type 1 diabetes patients had TCRB CDR3s that were shorter (moderately but significantly so) in all four CD4+ subsets.

This clone occurred a few times. Its antigen is undetermined. The CDR3 totals 14 residues. Looked up from germline, CDR1 is LNHDA and CDR2 is SQIVND (reference sequence). V shed 5 bases and J 4 bases; nucleotides not matched to a gene: 7. Isolated RNA was reverse transcribed in full, so expressed TCRB transcripts were sequenced. TCRdb keeps only in-frame clones here, not all; method: immunoSEQ multiplex PCR. Of approximately 360,000 clones in the sample, about 12% were seen once. A heparinised blood draw that averaged about 0.11 L was obtained once from each donor. This TCR derives from a woman between 18 and 30 years old with type 1 diabetes. Sequencing was performed on naive CD4+ T cells from blood. The chain has TRBV19 and TRBJ1-2, with 7 bases aligning to TRBD1. The CDR3 region is CASSSSGQTYGYTF. The DNA for the CDR3 is TGTGCCAGTAGTTCCTCGGGACAGACCTATGGCTACACCTTC.